This TCR beta chain emerged from a study of response to subunit inactivated influenza vaccine. Study-wide results and caveats: Authors suggested each seasonal influenza vaccination recruits few new T cells.

The germline CDR1 and CDR2 sequences are SGHRS and YFSETQ. The CDR3 contains 14 residues. Losses at the gene ends were 4 bases for V and 0 bases for J; bases not matched to a gene: 2. TCRdb re-derived calls from the RT-PCR reads in MiXCR, one entry per CDR3 protein. This sample has hundreds of thousands of distinct CDR3 sequences, with 12% to 15% found just once. This clonotype has at least ten counts. The antigen is unknown. This rearrangement joins TRBV5-1 to TRBJ2-7; 9 nucleotides line up with TRBD1. This TCR derives from a man between 45 and 60 years old who received an inactivated influenza vaccine. This material consisted of PBMCs from blood, taken 14 to 15 days before vaccination. The CDR3 region is CASSNRGPSYEQYF. CDR3 in DNA: TGCGCCAGCAGCAACAGGGGGCCCTCCTACGAGCAGTACTTC.